These T cell receptor beta chains were read from a single sample in a study of OX40 agonist ivuxolimab in advanced cancers. TCRdb keeps only in-frame clones here, not all; method: immunoSEQ multiplex PCR. The sample lists 60,000 to 80,000 clones; approximately 84% were seen once. The specimen was CD4+ or CD8+ T cells sorted from blood, collected in a trial of the OX40 agonist ivuxolimab. These receptors originate from an adult with an advanced solid tumor such as melanoma, head and neck, liver or kidney cancer. Each CDR3 is given with its conserved first and last residue. The order of the fields is J gene, V gene, CDR3 protein.

TRBJ1-1 TRBV7-8 CASSLAGRAAFF
TRBJ1-2 TRBV5-5 CASSLISQGDGYTF
TRBJ1-5 TRBV18 CASSPVGRIDQPQHF
TRBJ2-7 TRBV29-1 CSVDGAYEQYF
TRBJ2-1 TRBV5-1 CASSFSRPADNEQFF
TRBJ2-7 TRBV6-1 CASSELGGEQYF
TRBJ1-1 TRBV2 CASSAGSGTEAFF
TRBJ1-1 TRBV7-2 CASSFYLGGHEAFF
TRBJ1-1 TRBV25-1 CASSDPGQGDTEAFF
TRBJ2-6 TRBV30 CAWILRSGANVLTF
TRBJ2-7 TRBV7-9 CASSLSGSMSEQYF
TRBJ2-3 TRBV19 CASSKDRGSDTQYF
TRBJ1-3 TRBV6-1 CASSDHGNTIYF
TRBJ1-5 TRBV7-2 CASSLRDINQPQHF
TRBJ1-5 TRBV6-6 CASTQQARVQPQHF
TRBJ1-1 TRBV2 CASRENTEAFF
TRBJ2-3 TRBV11-2 CASSLVLGTDTQYF
TRBJ1-3 TRBV2 CAIGTARIRNTIYF
TRBJ1-1 TRBV19 CASSIVVYTEAFF
TRBJ2-2 TRBV5-6 CASSSRQGFRSTGELFF
TRBJ2-7 TRBV11-2 CASSLGGGDTYEQYF
TRBJ2-7 TRBV7-8 CASSLSESYEQYF
TRBJ2-3 TRBV2 CASSSRLVVEDTQYF
TRBJ1-4 TRBV11-2 CASSPSGNSEKLFF
TRBJ2-7 TRBV10-2 CASSAQGISYEQYF
TRBJ2-7 TRBV19 CASSNQGSYEQYF
TRBJ1-5 TRBV2 CASSSGTGSGSNQPQHF
TRBJ1-2 TRBV4-1 CASSQDEGYGYTF
TRBJ1-2 TRBV6-5 CASIQGPLDGYTF